The T cell receptor beta chain under discussion was sequenced for a study of blood T cell repertoires in COVID-19. Looking at the study overall: PBMCs, B-cell-depleted T cells, or T cells provided the cDNA or gDNA that made up the material.

The repertoire was sequenced with immunoSEQ multiplex PCR; TCRdb's copy has only in-frame clones and lacks some. The sample includes 200,000 to 300,000 clones, about four fifths of them seen just once. Germline V gives CDR1 ENHRY, CDR2 SYGVKD. V was clipped by 6 bases and J by 1 base; unmatched bases: 5. The CDR3 is 16 residues long. Sample: peripheral blood. The chain combines TRBV10-3 with TRBJ2-7; 14 bases fit TRBD2. The origin of this receptor is a woman under 30 with acute or convalescent COVID-19. The CDR3 sequence is CAIRTRTSGRSYEQYF. The CDR3 coding sequence is TGTGCCATCAGGACCCGGACTAGCGGGAGGTCCTACGAGCAGTACTTC.